The clone carrying this T cell receptor beta chain was observed a few times. Its antigen is unknown. Combination of CD45RO+ cells with CCR7-negative CD45RA+ TemRA cells was used for CD8 memory. These data are taken from a study of shared clonotypes between healthy human individuals. The overall study: The cohort had a couple of women and a few men, ages 18 to 49.

Study-level results: In general, naive subsets displayed greater estimated richness than memory subsets did. The study's rarefaction showed incomplete sorted-subset sequencing despite large depth.

Trimming took 0 bases from V and 6 from J, leaving 0 bases between them. The V gene's germline CDR1 is MGHDK and CDR2 SYGVNS. This CDR3 is built from 11 residues. Some clones are missing from TCRdb's copy, which holds only in-frame ones; the method was immunoSEQ multiplex PCR. The sample consists of around 370,000 clones, 96% of them appearing once. The TCR comes from a man aged 25-45 years in good health. V is TRBV25-1 and J is TRBJ2-1; no firm D call. The sample comprised memory CD8+ T cells sorted from blood. The sample's subset: CD45RO+ cells pooled with CCR7-negative TemRA cells. CDR3 DNA sequence: TGTGCCAGCAGTGAATACAATGAGCAGTTCTTC. This sequence encodes CASSEYNEQFF. Filled out from reference TRBV25-1 and TRBJ2-1, the complete variable domain reads EADIYQTPRYLVIGTGKKITLECSQTMGHDKMYWYQQDPGMELHLIHYSYGVNSTEKGDLSSESTVSRIRTEHFPLTLESARPSHTSQYLCASSEYNEQFFGPGTRLTVL.